The text below deals with one T cell receptor (beta chain). Trimming pared 6 bases from V and 4 bases from J, leaving 9 bases between. Germline V gives CDR1 LNHNV, CDR2 YYDKDF (reference sequence). This CDR3 has 13 residues. These data originate in a study of technical replicates of blood from a handful of donors. TCRdb keeps only in-frame clones here, not all; method: immunoSEQ multiplex PCR. The sample holds approximately 80,000 clones, around 90% seen once. This receptor was identified in a human donor in good health. V is TRBV15 and J is TRBJ2-2; D might be TRBD1 (6 bases). The sample comprised T cells isolated from PBMCs. In nucleotides, the CDR3 is TGTGCCACCAGGCAGGGGTTCACCGGGGAGCTGTTTTTT. Encoded protein: CATRQGFTGELFF.